A single sample gave rise to the 8 T cell receptor beta chains below, sequenced in a study of CD4+ T cells in melanoma (dated by TCRdb to between 2021 and 2024). Library preparation employed the immunoSEQ multiplex PCR assay. TCRdb stores this immuneACCESS table with in-frame sequences only. Part of the clones is absent; in the studies checked, under half of the shortfall reflects unresolved V genes, and no reason is known for the rest. The sample records roughly 15,000 clones, approximately 79% of which are singletons. The ten largest clonotypes hold around 12% of the sample. Sequencing used cells from a culture (not recorded whether cultured in vitro). These receptors originate from a human donor with melanoma.

This clone was detected only once. The chain recombines TRBV9 with TRBJ1-1, with 7 bases lining up with TRBD1. J was trimmed by 7 bases and V by 4 bases; bases with no gene match: 16. This CDR3 has 16 amino acids. Germline V gene lookup returns CDR1 SGDLS and CDR2 YYNGEE. The CDR3 DNA is TGTGCCAGCAGCCCCACAACCCGGACAGGCTTGCATGAAGCTTTCTTT. It encodes CASSPTTRTGLHEAFF.

In its sample, this clone was seen once. The chain combines TRBV5-4 with TRBJ1-6, with D unclear. Germline V CDR1 and CDR2: SGHNT, YYREEE (reference sequence). The CDR3 spans 12 residues. V was clipped by 7 bases and J by 7 bases, with 9 bases between them. CDR3 in amino acids: CASATDNSPLHF. In DNA, the CDR3 is TGTGCCAGCGCTACAGACAATTCACCCCTCCACTTT.

This rearrangement joins TRBV9 to TRBJ2-3; 8 positions match TRBD2. Germline CDR1 is SGDLS and CDR2 is YYNGEE. The junction had 9 bases not matched to a gene; V was cut back by 2 bases and J by 1 base. The CDR3 runs to 17 residues. The CDR3 coding sequence is TGTGCCAGCAGCGTCTCGGGCGGGGGGTTTGGCACAGATACGCAGTATTTT. Its translation: CASSVSGGGFGTDTQYF.

The rearrangement joins TRBV5-1 to TRBJ2-1, with 9 bases identical to TRBD1. Germline V lookup: CDR1 SGHRS, CDR2 YFSETQ. Trimming removed 4 bases from V and 13 bases from J; junction bases left unmatched: 6. CDR3 length: 12 residues. The CDR3 bases are TGCGCCAGCAGCCTAGGACAGGGGACTCAGTTCTTC. It translates to CASSLGQGTQFF. The full variable domain, with the rest looked up from reference TRBV5-1 and TRBJ2-1, is KAGVTQTPRYLIKTRGQQVTLSCSPISGHRSVSWYQQTPGQGLQFLFEYFSETQRNKGNFPGRFSGRQFSNSRSEMNVSTLELGDSALYLCASSLGQGTQFFGPGTRLTVL.

The J gene is TRBJ1-6, the V gene TRBV5-5; unclear D gene. The CDR3 is made up of 19 amino acids. Trimming cost V 4 bases and J 7 bases, with 27 bases left between them. Germline V gives CDR1 SGHKS, CDR2 YYEKEE (reference sequence). In nucleotides, the CDR3 is TGTGCCAGCAGCCGTACGCGGGCGGATAACATCGCTAAAAATTCACCCCTCCACTTT. This encodes CASSRTRADNIAKNSPLHF. Full variable domain (outside the CDR3, taken from reference TRBV5-5 and TRBJ1-6): DAGVTQSPTHLIKTRGQQVTLRCSPISGHKSVSWYQQVLGQGPQFIFQYYEKEERGRGNFPDRFSARQFPNYSSELNVNALLLGDSALYLCASSRTRADNIAKNSPLHFGNGTRLTVT.

The chain carries TRBV10-2 and TRBJ1-1; 8 bases line up with TRBD1. CDR3 size: 14 residues. Germline V gene sequence: CDR1 WSHSY, CDR2 SAAADI. The V segment lost 3 bases and the J segment 2 bases; nucleotides outside the gene matches: 2. The CDR3 bases are TGCGCCAGCAGTGATGGACAGGGAAACACTGAAGCTTTCTTT. Its translation is CASSDGQGNTEAFF.

This chain links TRBV7-9 with TRBJ2-2; D may be TRBD1 (5 bases). CDR1 SEHNR and CDR2 FQNEAQ come from the germline V gene (reference sequence). Trimming removed 2 bases from V and 7 bases from J, with 8 bases in between. The CDR3 runs 13 residues. CDR3 sequence: CASSLKGVGELFF. Written as DNA, the CDR3 is TGTGCCAGCAGCTTAAAAGGGGTCGGGGAGCTGTTTTTT.

V usage is TRBV21-1 and J usage is TRBJ1-1. TRBV21-1 is tagged as a pseudogene. The CDR3 consists of 13 residues. The CDR3 spells CASSVEVDLEAFF. CDR3 bases: TGTGCCAGCAGCGTAGAGGTCGACCTAGAAGCTTTCTTT.